These 12 T cell receptor beta chains were sequenced from one sample in a study of T cells in Graves' hyperthyroidism and ophthalmopathy. Using RNA transcripts as the source, TCR beta CDR3 regions were amplified. The primer set for the first-round RT-PCR of the TCR CDR3 was HTBI. MiXCR, run by TCRdb on the multiplex PCR reads, gives a single entry per CDR3 protein. The data contain about 360,000 distinct CDR3 sequences, less than 15% of them singletons. Source material: blood. These receptors all come from a woman younger than 30 with Graves' hyperthyroidism.

As for this clonotype: A read error may explain this, as a much larger clone is one base away. The V and J genes are TRBV29-1 and TRBJ1-2, with D perhaps matching TRBD1 (6 bases). CDR3 size: 13 residues. Trimming removed 4 bases at V and 4 bases at J, with 13 bases between. Per germline, CDR1 SQVTM and CDR2 ANQGSEA. CDR3 amino acids: CSVVDQGPYGYTF. CDR3 DNA sequence: TGCAGCGTTGTCGACCAGGGGCCCTATGGCTACACCTTC. The variable domain in full, completed from reference TRBV29-1 and TRBJ1-2, reads SAVISQKPSRDICQRGTSLTIQCQVDSQVTMMFWYRQQPGQSLTLIATANQGSEATYESGFVIDKFPISRPNLTFSTLTVSNMSPEDSSIYLCSVVDQGPYGYTFGSGTRLTVV.

In this sample, this clonotype turned up a few times. V gene TRBV28 combines with J gene TRBJ2-7, with D hard to call. CDR3 length: 11 amino acids. The V gene lost 10 bases and the J gene lost 3 bases, with 10 bases spanning the gap. From germline, CDR1 is MDHEN and CDR2 SYDVKM. The DNA for the CDR3 is TGTGCCATGGCGGTTTTCTACGAGCAGTACTTC. It encodes CAMAVFYEQYF.

The table lists this clonotype with many counts. The chain carries TRBV7-8 and TRBJ1-4; a weak D match, TRBD1 (5 bases). The V gene's germline CDR1 is SGHVS and CDR2 FQNEAQ. The CDR3 has 15 amino acids. Trimming cost V 5 bases and J 8 bases, with 18 bases left between them. The CDR3: CASSREAGRGEKLFF. The CDR3, as DNA: TGTGCCAGCAGCCGTGAGGCTGGGCGGGGGGAAAAACTGTTTTTT.

Remarks on this clonotype: A clone one base away is much larger, so this may be a read error. The chain has TRBV9 and TRBJ2-3; D assignment may be TRBD1 or TRBD2 (6 bases each). Germline loops: CDR1 SGDLS, CDR2 YYNGEE. The length of the CDR3 is 16 residues. CDR3 sequence (DNA): TGTGCCAGCAGCGTCGGGGGCACCACTAGCACAGATACGCGGTATTTT. As protein: CASSVGGTTSTDTRYF.

The chain links TRBV10-3 to TRBJ1-5; the D is unclear. The CDR3 contains 14 residues. The V gene's germline CDR1 is ENHRY and CDR2 SYGVKD. V was shortened by 10 bases and J by 3 bases, with 16 bases between the two germline ends. Here the CDR3 DNA reads TGTGCCACCTTAGAGCGACTTTCCAATCAGCCCCAGCATTTT. Its translation is CATLERLSNQPQHF.

The table lists this clonotype with a few counts. The rearrangement joins TRBV5-1 to TRBJ2-1; D gene uncertain. V gave up 3 bases and J gave up 7 bases, with 14 bases separating them. The CDR3 consists of 14 residues. Germline CDR1 is SGHRS and CDR2 is YFSETQ. The CDR3, as DNA: TGCGCCAGCAGCTCGACGGACGGGCCTAATGAGCAGTTCTTC. This translates into CASSSTDGPNEQFF.

In this sample, this clonotype turned up a few times. The V and J genes are TRBV9 and TRBJ1-1; D not resolved. CDR3 length: 13 residues. Trimming shortened V by 2 bases and J by 5 bases, and 10 bases separated the two germline ends. CDR1 is SGDLS, CDR2 YYNGEE, per germline. CDR3 amino acids: CASSVGSRTEAFF. The CDR3 DNA sequence: TGTGCCAGCAGCGTCGGGTCCCGAACTGAAGCTTTCTTT.

This clonotype was counted many times. V is TRBV7-2 and J is TRBJ1-2; no clear D gene. The V and J ends lost 5 bases and 2 bases respectively, with 9 bases between them. This CDR3 region has 13 residues. In germline, CDR1 is SGHTA, CDR2 FQGNSA. The CDR3 region is CASSALPNYGYTF. The CDR3 DNA sequence: TGTGCCAGCAGCGCACTCCCGAACTATGGCTACACCTTC.

In its sample, this clonotype was seen a few times. The chain joins TRBV6-1 to TRBJ1-4; 7 bases agree with TRBD1. J was trimmed by 8 bases and V by 7 bases; bases with no gene match: 7. The CDR3 covers 13 residues. The V gene's germline CDR1 is MNHNS and CDR2 SASEGT. The CDR3 DNA reads TGTGCCAGCATTCTTACAGGGGTGGAAAAACTGTTTTTT. Translating gives CASILTGVEKLFF.

The J gene is TRBJ1-2, the V gene TRBV27, with D possibly matching TRBD1 (5 bases). Germline CDR1 reads MNHEY; CDR2 reads SMNVEV (reference sequence). V was shortened by 7 bases and J by 3 bases, with 15 bases between the two germline ends. CDR3 length: 14 amino acids. The DNA for the CDR3 is TGTGCCAGCACCGGACGGGGGGGGGACTATGGCTACACCTTC. This encodes CASTGRGGDYGYTF.

This clonotype has ten or more counts. The V call is TRBV7-2, the J call TRBJ2-5; D not certain. There are 11 residues in the CDR3. The germline V and J ends were trimmed by 2 bases and 7 bases, with 5 bases remaining between them. Germline V gene data show CDR1 as SGHTA and CDR2 as FQGNSA. CDR3 in amino acids: CASSLQWTQYF. As DNA, the CDR3 is TGTGCCAGCAGCTTACAATGGACCCAGTACTTC.

The chain is built from TRBV4-1 and TRBJ1-5, with D possibly TRBD1 on 5 matching bases. The germline V and J ends were trimmed by 1 base and 4 bases, with 11 bases remaining between them. The CDR3 consists of 15 residues. Germline CDR1 is MGHRA and CDR2 is YSYEKL. The DNA of the CDR3 is TGCGCCAGCAGCCAAGGCGGGGCCGGTAATCAGCCCCAGCATTTT. It is translated as CASSQGGAGNQPQHF.